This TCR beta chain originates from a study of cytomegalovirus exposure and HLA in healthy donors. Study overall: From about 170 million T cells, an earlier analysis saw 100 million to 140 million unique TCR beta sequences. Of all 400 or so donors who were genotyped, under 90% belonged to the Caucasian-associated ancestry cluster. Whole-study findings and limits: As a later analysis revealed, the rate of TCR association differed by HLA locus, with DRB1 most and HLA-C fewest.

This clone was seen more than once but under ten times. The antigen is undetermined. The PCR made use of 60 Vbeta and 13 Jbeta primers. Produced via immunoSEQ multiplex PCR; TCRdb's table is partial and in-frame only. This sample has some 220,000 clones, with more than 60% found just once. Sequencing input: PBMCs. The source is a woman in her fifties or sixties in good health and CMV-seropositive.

DNA of the CDR3: TGTGCCAGCAGTCAACAGACAGGGGCACAGCCCCAGCATTTT. Encoded protein: CASSQQTGAQPQHF. The V gene is TRBV2, the J gene TRBJ1-5; 8 bases fit TRBD1. Losses at the gene ends were 5 bases for V and 7 bases for J; bases not matched to a gene: 7. The CDR3 is 14 residues long. Looked up from germline, CDR1 is SNHLY and CDR2 is FYNNEI.